This T cell receptor (beta chain) is drawn from a study of cytomegalovirus exposure and HLA in healthy donors. Study-wide background: Of approximately 400 genotyped donors, more than 70% clustered with self-reported Caucasian donors.

Points on this clone: What it binds is unknown.

60 Vbeta and 13 Jbeta primers were used in PCR. Produced via immunoSEQ multiplex PCR; TCRdb's table is partial and in-frame only. The sample carries 250,000 to 350,000 clones, approximately 80% recorded once. Germline V CDR1 and CDR2: SEHNR, FQNEAQ (reference sequence). The V and J ends lost 4 bases and 5 bases, in that order; junction bases with no gene match: 8. This CDR3 region has 15 residues. Donors were nominally healthy when sampled, though unrecorded immune exposures were likely. General observations from the study: Available immune exposure information was restricted to CMV serostatus only. Trimming of TCR beta V- and J-genes showed a link, identified in a later analysis, to a missense DCLRE1C variant.

This sequence originates from a girl aged 2 to 10 in good health and CMV-seronegative. The sequenced material came from PBMCs. The chain is built from TRBV7-9 and TRBJ2-1; 7 positions agree with TRBD2. CDR3 nucleotide sequence: TGTGCCAGCAGCTCGAGCCAGCGGGAACACAATGAGCAGTTCTTC. It yields the protein CASSSSQREHNEQFF.